This T cell receptor beta chain derives from a study of blood T cell repertoires in COVID-19. Overall study context: Samples taken during acute and convalescent COVID-19 were collected in the United States, Italy and Spain.

The CDR3 loop spans 13 amino acids. The trim removed 7 bases at V and 3 bases at J, leaving 6 bases unmatched. Looked up from germline, CDR1 is MNHNY and CDR2 is SVGAGI (reference sequence). Repertoires were generated with immunoSEQ multiplex PCR, while TCRdb's copy carries only in-frame clones and drops some. The sample has 150,000 to 200,000 clones; approximately 80% are singletons. Enrollees, roughly 18 to 90 years old, lived in some 24 US areas. The study assigned cohorts using participant-reported clinical history. The gene calls are TRBV6-6 and TRBJ2-7; 7 bases line up with TRBD1. Sequencing was done on a sample of PBMCs or T cells enriched from blood (not recorded which). The clonotype comes from a man between 65 and 80 years old who had been exposed to COVID-19. The CDR3 loop reads CASTGQAGYEQYF. CDR3 in DNA: TGTGCCAGCACTGGACAGGCCGGCTACGAGCAGTACTTC.